The present T cell receptor (beta chain) was sequenced within a study of T cells in Graves' hyperthyroidism and ophthalmopathy. Overall study results and limits: Stable hyperthyroidism was separated from ophthalmopathy by a model based on 13 V-J features.

RNA transcripts provided the source from which TCR beta CDR3 regions were amplified. The primer set for the first-round RT-PCR of the TCR CDR3 was HTBI. TCRdb ran MiXCR on the multiplex PCR reads and lists one entry per CDR3 protein. The repertoire consists of around 210,000 distinct CDR3 sequences, with about 15% occurring once and the leading ten covering 53%. Unmatched junction bases numbered 13, after V lost 6 bases and J lost 6 bases. This CDR3 comprises 16 residues. It was considered stable Graves' hyperthyroidism when ophthalmopathy did not progress within 18 months. Hyperthyroidism in the patients, aged 18 to 65, was newly diagnosed and under 2 months in duration. Extraction of PBMCs used roughly 9.3 ml of fresh peripheral blood. This clonotype was counted many times. Its cognate antigen is unknown.

This receptor was taken from a woman between 45 and 65 years old with Graves' hyperthyroidism. The sequenced material came from blood. The chain combines TRBV12-3 or TRBV12-4 with TRBJ2-2; 7 bases map to TRBD2. CDR3 in amino acids: CASRPIRTSGSGELFF. The DNA of the CDR3 is TGTGCCAGCAGGCCAATAAGGACTAGTGGCTCCGGGGAGCTGTTTTTT.